This record covers a single TCR beta chain. This sample was included in a study of blood T cell repertoires in COVID-19. Produced via immunoSEQ multiplex PCR; TCRdb's table is partial and in-frame only. The sample consists of hundreds of thousands of clones, 89% of them appearing once. V was clipped by 7 bases and J by 6 bases, with 13 bases between them. The CDR3 is 13 residues long. Germline V gene lookup returns CDR1 MDHEN and CDR2 SYDVKM. The chain uses TRBV28 and TRBJ1-5; tentatively, D is TRBD1 (6 bases). The sample comprised peripheral blood. The TCR originated in a middle-aged man with acute or convalescent COVID-19. The CDR3 nucleotides are TGTGCCAGCAACCCAGGGGAGGGTCAGCCCCAGCATTTT. Its translation: CASNPGEGQPQHF.